This T cell receptor (beta chain) was observed in a study of blood T cells in healthy people across ages. Study results and limitations: When set beside aged donors, long-lived donors presented more naive CD4+ cells and higher diversity.

Through a sample-barcoded 5' primer and a J-beta primer mix, a second PCR was run for 7 to 11 cycles. All cDNA molecules were each tagged by a template-switch adaptor with 12 random nucleotides. TCRdb redid the calling of the 5' RACE reads with MiXCR, one entry per CDR3 protein. The table shows roughly 1,000,000 distinct CDR3 sequences, with almost 25% occurring only once. On this clonotype itself: As yet, its antigen is unknown.

J gave up 2 bases and V 6 bases, and 5 bases lay outside the gene matches. The CDR3 extends over 13 amino acids. Germline loops: CDR1 SGHRS, CDR2 YFSETQ. The sample was also reused in another study, on T cells of mothers and their children. This second report adds: Reads obtained per mother exceeded 8 million TCR beta CDR3 reads, with 3 million to 3.5 million obtained per child.

This clonotype was sampled from a girl aged 2 to 9 in good health. Specimen: blood. The chain joins TRBV5-1 to TRBJ2-7, with 7 bases identical to TRBD2. DNA for the CDR3: TGCGCCAGCAACTTCGGGGGGACCTACGAGCAGTACTTC. Protein product: CASNFGGTYEQYF.